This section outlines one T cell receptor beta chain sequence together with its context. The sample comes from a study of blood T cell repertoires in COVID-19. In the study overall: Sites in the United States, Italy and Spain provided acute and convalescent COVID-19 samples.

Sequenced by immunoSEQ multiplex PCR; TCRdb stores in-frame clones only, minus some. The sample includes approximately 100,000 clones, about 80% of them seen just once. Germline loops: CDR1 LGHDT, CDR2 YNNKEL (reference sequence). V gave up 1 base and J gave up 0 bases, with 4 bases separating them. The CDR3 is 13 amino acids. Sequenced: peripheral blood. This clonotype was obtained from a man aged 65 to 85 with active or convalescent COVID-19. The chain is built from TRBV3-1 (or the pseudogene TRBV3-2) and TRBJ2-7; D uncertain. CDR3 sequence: CASSQGSSYEQYF. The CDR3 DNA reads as TGTGCCAGCAGCCAAGGGAGCTCCTACGAGCAGTACTTC.